Listed below are T cell receptor beta chains from one sample, sequenced in a study of CXCR3-negative and CXCR3-positive naive CD8 T cells. Following a re-call of the 5' RACE reads, TCRdb has one entry per CDR3 protein and lacks DNA. This sample's table reports some 130,000 distinct CDR3 sequences. Sequencing was carried out using naive CXCR3+ CD8+ T cells from blood. Source of these receptors: a human donor in good health. Some clones in this sample may be carry-over from other donors' samples. CDR3s include the opening cysteine and the closing phenylalanine or tryptophan.

J gene | V gene | CDR3 protein
TRBJ1-2 | TRBV7-9 | CASSSEGRRYGYTF
TRBJ2-7 | TRBV4-1 | CASSQVGSGGATNPKDYEQYF
TRBJ2-1 | TRBV3-1 | CASSQDQAGRYNEQFF
TRBJ2-2 | TRBV12-3/TRBV12-4 | CASSPPEGNWYTGELFF
TRBJ2-2 | TRBV5-1 | CASRAGTENTGELFF
TRBJ2-5 | TRBV7-9 | CASSLRDSQETQYF
TRBJ2-1 | TRBV6-5 | CASTTGGSYNEQFF
TRBJ2-5 | TRBV23-1 | CASSQWAGQETQYF
TRBJ1-1 | TRBV20-1 | CSAAGTTNTEAFF
TRBJ1-1 | TRBV20-1 | CSARWGMRPGAFF
TRBJ2-1 | TRBV12-3/TRBV12-4 | CASTMDLNNEQFF
TRBJ2-7 | TRBV2 | CASSDRGAYEQYF
TRBJ2-7 | TRBV7-9 | CASSIREDYEQYF
TRBJ2-2 | TRBV5-4 | CASSHGSYAAGELFF